This record covers a single TCR beta chain. Its specificity is not known. Germline-derived CDR1 and CDR2 are SGHKS and YYEKEE (reference sequence). CDR3 length: 13 amino acids. V shed 2 bases, J shed 12 bases, and the junction held 5 bases outside the gene matches. These donors, healthy bone marrow donors, were studied. Primers: 60 Vbeta forward and 13 Jbeta reverse. Here immunoSEQ multiplex PCR was the method, and the copy in TCRdb shows in-frame clones only, minus some. The table has some 190,000 clones, around 80% seen once; the top ten hold more than 1.5%. This entry belongs to a study of cytomegalovirus exposure and HLA in healthy donors. Points from the study as a whole: Another analysis was done later, and it associated 16,951 TCR beta sequences with HLA alleles at 0.05 false discovery rate.

Sequenced material: PBMCs. The chain carries TRBV5-5 and TRBJ2-1, with 10 positions matching TRBD1. This clonotype was sampled from a man aged 35-49 years in good health and CMV-seronegative. CDR3 residues: CASSFDGTGAQFF. The CDR3 DNA sequence: TGTGCCAGCAGCTTTGATGGGACAGGGGCGCAGTTCTTC.